What follows are 31 T cell receptor beta chains derived from one specimen sequenced in a study of blood T cells in healthy people across ages. Primed by a sample-barcoded 5' primer and a J-beta primer mix, a second PCR proceeded for roughly 6 to 12 cycles. Using its own MiXCR run on the 5' RACE reads, TCRdb lists one record per CDR3 protein. This table has around 800,000 distinct CDR3 sequences, around 25% appearing once. These data were also filed under a second study, of T cells of mothers and their children.

What was sequenced was blood. The source of these receptors is a boy younger than 18 in good health.

This chain joins TRBV4-1 and TRBJ1-3; D is unclear. Trimming removed 3 bases at V and 3 bases at J, with 18 bases between. The CDR3 is made up of 17 amino acids. Looked up from germline, CDR1 is MGHRA and CDR2 is YSYEKL. Written as DNA, the CDR3 is TGCGCCAGCAGCCACCGACCCCTGGCAGGCTTTGGAAACACCATATATTTT. This encodes CASSHRPLAGFGNTIYF.

This clonotype was observed a handful of times. The chain has TRBV4-1 and TRBJ1-5; D is uncertain. Germline CDR1 MGHRA, CDR2 YSYEKL. The CDR3 length is 16 residues. V was shortened by 1 base and J by 2 bases, with 12 bases between the two germline ends. The CDR3 sequence is CASSQAKGLGNQPQHF. The CDR3 DNA reads as TGCGCCAGCAGCCAAGCTAAGGGTCTAGGCAATCAGCCCCAGCATTTT.

V is TRBV15 and J is TRBJ2-2; D may be TRBD2 (6 bases). Between the trimmed V and J ends, which lost 2 bases and 1 base, there was a span of 8 bases. The V gene's germline CDR1 is LNHNV and CDR2 YYDKDF (reference sequence). The CDR3 is 15 amino acids. Written as DNA, the CDR3 is TGTGCCACCAGCAGACCGGGACTGAACACCGGGGAGCTGTTTTTT. Protein: CATSRPGLNTGELFF.

This clonotype was recorded a few times. This chain uses TRBV12-3 or TRBV12-4 with TRBJ1-1, with D uncertain. The CDR3 is 15 residues long. Trimming cost V 0 bases and J 5 bases, with 13 bases left between them. CDR3 loop: CASSLAGGLETEAFF. DNA of the CDR3: TGTGCCAGCAGTTTAGCGGGAGGGCTTGAAACTGAAGCTTTCTTT.

This sequence joins TRBV7-2 and TRBJ2-3, with D perhaps matching TRBD1 (5 bases). The V and J ends lost 3 bases and 3 bases respectively, with 10 bases between them. The CDR3 totals 14 residues. Looked up from germline, CDR1 is SGHTA and CDR2 is FQGNSA. CDR3 coding DNA: TGTGCCAGCAGCTTCAGGGCCTGGACAGATACGCAGTATTTT. Translation gives CASSFRAWTDTQYF.

The chain recombines TRBV20-1 with TRBJ2-5; possibly TRBD2 for D (6 bases). The better agreement between TRBJ2-1 and the DNA end casts doubt on the J call. Germline CDR1 DFQATT, CDR2 SNEGSKA (reference sequence). This CDR3 is built from 15 residues. The CDR3 coding sequence is TGCAGTGCTAGATGGGTCGGGGGACCTTACAATGAGCAGTTCTTC. Protein: CSARWVGGPYNEQFF.

A few counts support this clonotype. The chain is built from TRBV20-1 and TRBJ1-2, with TRBD1 as a possible D gene (5 bases). V was shortened by 3 bases and J by 7 bases, with 15 bases between the two germline ends. The V gene's germline CDR1 is DFQATT and CDR2 SNEGSKA (reference sequence). The CDR3 spans 13 residues. This CDR3 reads CSASFSGAGGYTF. CDR3 DNA: TGCAGTGCTAGCTTCTCTGGGGCGGGTGGCTACACCTTC.

This clonotype has only a few counts. The rearrangement uses TRBV12-3 or TRBV12-4 and TRBJ2-3; 13 bases align to TRBD2. The CDR3 totals 18 residues. J was trimmed by 0 bases and V by 5 bases; bases with no gene match: 8. The CDR3 nucleotides are TGTGCCAGCAGTCCTGGACTAGCGGGGGAGAGCAGCACAGATACGCAGTATTTT. This encodes CASSPGLAGESSTDTQYF.

The V gene is TRBV20-1, the J gene TRBJ1-5; D is ambiguous. Per germline, CDR1 DFQATT and CDR2 SNEGSKA (reference sequence). The CDR3 totals 13 residues. Trimming pared 2 bases from V and 0 bases from J, leaving 5 bases between. The CDR3 reads CSARKDSNQPQHF. For the CDR3, the DNA is TGCAGTGCTAGAAAGGATAGCAATCAGCCCCAGCATTTT.

With regard to this clonotype: An end of the junction does not agree with germline; a read error may underlie this. This chain joins TRBV7-7 and TRBJ2-1, with TRBD2 as a possible D gene (5 bases). Germline-derived CDR1 and CDR2 are SSHAT and FNYEAQ (reference sequence). CDR3 size: 14 residues. In nucleotides, the CDR3 is TGTGCTAGCAGCGCGGGCTCTACCTGGGATGAGCAGTTCTTC. Residues: CASSAGSTWDEQFF.

This clonotype was found once. This sequence joins TRBV7-2 and TRBJ2-7; tentative D call: TRBD2 (6 bases). The CDR3 has 14 amino acids. Germline-derived CDR1 and CDR2 are SGHTA and FQGNSA. Trimming removed 5 bases from V and 2 bases from J, with 13 bases in between. The CDR3 DNA sequence: TGTGCCAGCAGCCGACTAGTAAATCCCTACGAGCAGTACTTC. This sequence encodes CASSRLVNPYEQYF.

The CDR3 coding sequence is TGTGCCAGCAGAGCCGGACTAGCGCCGCAAGAGACCCAGTACTTC. It encodes CASRAGLAPQETQYF. This chain joins TRBV28 and TRBJ2-5, with 9 nucleotides matching TRBD2. V dropped 6 bases and J dropped 2; count of bases not matched to a gene: 7. The CDR3 runs to 15 residues. Germline loops: CDR1 MDHEN, CDR2 SYDVKM.

This clonotype came up a few times. The rearrangement links TRBV11-2 to TRBJ2-7; 10 nucleotides line up with TRBD1. V lost 8 bases and J lost 1; bases outside the gene matches: 5. Germline assignment: CDR1 SGHAT and CDR2 FQNNGV. The CDR3 runs 14 residues. The CDR3 nucleotides read TGTGCCAGCCACCGGGACAGGGGTTCCTACGAGCAGTACTTC. This codes for CASHRDRGSYEQYF.

In its sample, this clonotype was seen a few times. The rearrangement uses TRBV29-1 and TRBJ2-7, with D maybe TRBD1 (5 bases). This CDR3 has 12 amino acids. Trimming removed 0 bases from V and 5 bases from J, with 8 bases in between. Germline V CDR1 and CDR2: SQVTM, ANQGSEA. The CDR3 spells CSVEDRVHEQYF. The CDR3, as DNA: TGCAGCGTTGAAGACAGGGTCCACGAGCAGTACTTC.

J is TRBJ1-2 and V is TRBV27; 7 bases match TRBD1. This CDR3 spans 13 amino acids. V shed 6 bases, J shed 3 bases, and the junction held 4 bases outside the gene matches. Germline-derived CDR1 and CDR2 are MNHEY and SMNVEV (reference sequence). The CDR3 spells CASSNRGHYGYTF. CDR3 in DNA: TGTGCCAGCAGCAACAGGGGCCACTATGGCTACACCTTC.

This clonotype was observed a handful of times. V and J are TRBV20-1 and TRBJ2-7; 8 bases line up with TRBD1. The CDR3 totals 13 residues. Looked up from germline, CDR1 is DFQATT and CDR2 is SNEGSKA (reference sequence). Trimming took 1 base from V and 5 from J; bases not matched to a gene: 4. The CDR3 sequence is CSARGTGIHEQYF. The CDR3 DNA follows: TGCAGTGCTAGAGGGACAGGGATCCACGAGCAGTACTTC.

This chain connects TRBV6-1 to TRBJ2-4; D is perhaps TRBD1 (5 bases). The ends were cut back, 7 bases at V and 0 bases at J, with 13 bases in the middle. Germline assignment: CDR1 MNHNS and CDR2 SASEGT. The CDR3 contains 15 residues. CDR3 in DNA: TGTGCCAGCATCCCTAAGACAGTAGCCAAAAACATTCAGTACTTC. Residues: CASIPKTVAKNIQYF.

This clonotype was observed a few times. The chain uses TRBV3-1 and TRBJ2-5; either TRBD1 or TRBD2 may supply D (5 bases each). CDR1 and CDR2 (germline): LGHDT, YNNKEL (reference sequence). The CDR3 is 14 amino acids. The V end was cut by 8 bases, the J end by 2 bases, with 15 bases between. CDR3 nucleotide sequence: TGTGCCAGCGTGAACCGGGACGGGCAAGAGACCCAGTACTTC. This gives the protein CASVNRDGQETQYF.

This chain links TRBV7-8 with TRBJ2-1; D unclear. The germline gives CDR1 SGHVS, CDR2 FQNEAQ. CDR3 length equals 15 residues. V lost 2 bases and J 1 base, leaving 9 bases between the germline ends. CDR3 DNA sequence: TGTGCCAGCAGCTTAAAGGCAGATTCCTACAATGAGCAGTTCTTC. Translated: CASSLKADSYNEQFF.

The count of this clonotype is one. A much larger clone lies one base from this, so it may be a read error. J is TRBJ2-7 and V is TRBV25-1; no clear D gene. The V and J ends lost 2 bases and 3 bases respectively, with 2 bases between them. This CDR3 has 11 amino acids. CDR1 and CDR2 (germline): MGHDK, SYGVNS. The CDR3 region is CASSEHYEQYF. The CDR3 nucleotides read TGTGCCAGCAGTGAACACTACGAGCAGTACTTC.

The gene calls are TRBV20-1 and TRBJ2-7; D is uncertain. Germline-derived CDR1 and CDR2 are DFQATT and SNEGSKA (reference sequence). This CDR3 comprises 13 residues. The ends were cut back, 1 base at V and 5 bases at J, with 12 bases in the middle. CDR3 sequence (DNA): TGCAGTGCTAGAGGGGCCCTCCGCAACGAGCAGTACTTC. This codes for CSARGALRNEQYF.

This clonotype was seen only a few times. The chain joins TRBV28 to TRBJ1-1, with no clear D. There are 12 residues in the CDR3. V was cut by 5 bases and J by 0 bases, with 4 bases left in between. Germline assignment: CDR1 MDHEN and CDR2 SYDVKM. CDR3 coding DNA: TGTGCCAGCAGTGAGGTGAACACTGAAGCTTTCTTT. It encodes CASSEVNTEAFF.

This clonotype was observed a few times. The rearrangement links TRBV29-1 to TRBJ2-7; 7 bases fit TRBD2. There are 13 residues in the CDR3. In germline, CDR1 is SQVTM, CDR2 ANQGSEA. J was trimmed by 2 bases and V by 4 bases; bases with no gene match: 5. Here the CDR3 DNA reads TGCAGCGTTGTGGTAGCGGGTACCTACGAGCAGTACTTC. Amino acid sequence: CSVVVAGTYEQYF.

This clonotype was seen a handful of times. The CDR3 is CASSTGQGSQPQHF. CDR3 nucleotide sequence: TGTGCCAGCAGTACTGGACAGGGAAGCCAGCCCCAGCATTTT. The chain links TRBV27 to TRBJ1-5, with TRBD1 matching 8 bases. There are 14 residues in the CDR3. V shed 5 bases, J shed 7 bases, and the junction held 7 bases outside the gene matches. Germline V CDR1 and CDR2: MNHEY, SMNVEV (reference sequence).

The chain links TRBV30 to TRBJ2-5; TRBD2 matches at 8 bases. Per germline, CDR1 GTSNPN and CDR2 SVGIG (reference sequence). The CDR3 sequence is 13 residues long. V lost 3 bases and J lost 3; bases outside the gene matches: 3. This CDR3 reads CAWSPGLEETQYF. The CDR3 bases are TGTGCCTGGAGCCCGGGACTAGAAGAGACCCAGTACTTC.

Comment on this clonotype: One junction end does not reproduce the germline sequence, and a read error may be involved. This chain links TRBV7-7 with TRBJ2-5, with 7 bases matching TRBD1. Germline V lookup: CDR1 SSHAT, CDR2 FNYEAQ (reference sequence). This CDR3 has 17 residues. CDR3 nucleotide sequence: TGTGCCAGCAGCTTAAACGCCGGGACAGCAATACAAGAGTCCCAGTACTTC. Translated, it gives CASSLNAGTAIQESQYF.

A few counts support this clonotype. The rearrangement joins TRBV2 to TRBJ2-7; D remains ambiguous. CDR1 SNHLY and CDR2 FYNNEI come from the germline V gene. The V and J ends lost 2 bases and 2 bases respectively, with 7 bases between them. The CDR3 length is 13 residues. Here the CDR3 reads CASSEIIPYEQYF. The CDR3 DNA reads as TGTGCCAGCAGTGAAATAATTCCCTACGAGCAGTACTTC.

The V and J genes are TRBV12-3 or TRBV12-4 and TRBJ1-4; no clear D. This CDR3 region has 13 residues. Trimming left V 1 base short and J 10 bases short, with 10 bases between. Here the CDR3 DNA reads TGTGCCAGCAGTTTAGGGCCGTCCCGAAAACTGTTTTTT. Its protein product is CASSLGPSRKLFF.

This clonotype was seen a few times. V usage is TRBV3-1 and J usage is TRBJ1-1; D is ambiguous. Between the trimmed V and J ends, which lost 3 bases and 5 bases, there was a span of 16 bases. Germline V CDR1 and CDR2: LGHDT, YNNKEL (reference sequence). The CDR3 totals 15 residues. The CDR3: CASSHITGIKTEAFF. The CDR3 bases are TGTGCCAGCAGCCACATAACTGGAATTAAAACTGAAGCTTTCTTT.

Comments on this clonotype: A much larger clone lies one base from this, so it may be a read error. This rearrangement joins TRBV20-1 to TRBJ2-1, with D tentatively TRBD1 (6 bases). V lost 7 bases and J lost 0, with 10 bases in between. CDR1 DFQATT and CDR2 SNEGSKA come from the germline V gene (reference sequence). The CDR3 contains 13 residues. The CDR3 loop is CSVKGDSYNEQFF. The DNA of the CDR3 is TGCAGTGTCAAGGGGGACTCCTACAATGAGCAGTTCTTC.

The chain links TRBV18 to TRBJ2-5; no firm D call. Germline CDR1 KGHSH, CDR2 LQKENI. V lost 4 bases, J lost 1 base, and 10 bases lay in between. This CDR3 is 14 amino acids long. CDR3 in amino acids: CASSRLDGQETQYF. DNA of the CDR3: TGTGCCAGCTCACGCTTGGACGGCCAAGAGACCCAGTACTTC. The full variable domain, with the rest looked up from reference TRBV18 and TRBJ2-5, is NAGVMQNPRHLVRRRGQEARLRCSPMKGHSHVYWYRQLPEEGLKFMVYLQKENIIDESGMPKERFSAEFPKEGPSILRIQQVVRGDSAAYFCASSRLDGQETQYFGPGTRLLVL.